This TCR beta chain was recorded in a study of vaccination effects on CD4 cells after COVID-19 (dated by TCRdb to the early 2020s). About the investigation overall: Each participant received two doses of an mRNA SARS-CoV-2 vaccine, either BNT162b2 or mRNA-1273. The study compared SARS-CoV-2 spike-specific CD4+ TCR repertoires before and after mRNA vaccination in COVID-19 convalescent patients and infection-naive vaccine recipients. Altogether, roughly 10 COVID-19 convalescent patients and several SARS-CoV-2-naive healthy vaccine recipients made up the full study. Cultures from other donors in the study were sequenced using the Oncomine TCR Beta short-read assay on an Illumina iSeq 100.

The ViraFEST assay stimulated PBMC with viral peptide pools and then used TCR sequencing to identify antigen-specific CD4+ T cell clonotypes by expansion. After around 11 days of culture, CD4+ T cells were isolated with the EasySep CD4+ T cell isolation kit. Healthy vaccine recipients had no prior SARS-CoV-2 infection, confirmed by negative nucleocapsid antibodies before and after vaccination. Some 2 million PBMC per well were cultured with approximately 10 ug/ml peptides in IMDM containing 5% human AB serum, around 9.7 IU/ml IL-2 and gentamicin. Half of the culture medium was replaced with fresh IL-2-containing medium on days 3 and 7. Unless noted otherwise, every peptide stimulation condition was grown in triplicate wells. PBMC were separated from whole blood using Ficoll-Paque Plus gradient centrifugation and were then either cryopreserved at -140C or used fresh. The overlapping peptide pools covered the spike proteins of SARS-CoV-2 and of the common cold coronaviruses HCoV-NL63, HCoV-OC43 and HCoV-229E. The QIAamp micro DNA kit was used to extract genomic DNA from the cultured CD4+ T cells.

The CDR3, cysteine through phenylalanine, is 16 amino acids long. Of the read, only the CDR3 DNA is kept; its 48 bases are in frame from base 1. Trimmed from V: 2 bases; trimmed from J: 4 bases; junction bases lacking a gene match: 6. Taken from the germline V gene (reference sequence), the CDR1 and CDR2 loops are MNHNY and SVGAGI. Beyond this particular receptor, the publication reports: In healthy vaccine recipients, vaccine-induced clones were almost all SARS-CoV-2 mono-reactive, with only 1 of 255 being cross-reactive with common cold coronaviruses. Limitations of the study were the small number of convalescent patients and the absence of early post-infection timepoints. Both infection-induced and vaccine-induced clones contracted markedly at late post-vaccination timepoints, which is consistent with waning T cell responses.

Library creation used the immunoSEQ multiplex PCR assay. DNA from the cultured and isolated CD4+ T cells underwent TCR beta CDR3 sequencing. In the paper's pipeline: The analysis removed non-productive TCR sequences, trimmed reads to the CDR3 region, and retained only CDR3s that were 7 or more amino acids long. The MANAFEST web app was used to identify antigen-specific clonotypes by comparing expansion in peptide wells with expansion in reference cultures. To be called positive, a clone needed expansion at FDR<0.05 compared with the reference and with all other wells, an odds ratio greater than 5, and a frequency greater than 0.1% in two replicate wells. A clonotype was called cross-reactive if it was significantly expanded both in SARS-CoV-2 spike wells and in at least one common cold coronavirus spike condition. Levenshtein distance calculated with the stringdist R package was used to assess CDR3 similarity, and unrooted trees were constructed with ape in R 3.6.1. TCRdb re-hosts the immuneACCESS table, in-frame sequences only. Its copies lack some clones; in the studies checked, an unresolved V gene accounts for under half of them, and the cause for the rest is not known. V and J calls and clone size are those listed in that table; D and trimming were worked out from the DNA. The sample data list approximately 25,000 clones, and 65% to 75% of these were observed just once. The ten largest clones take up 10% to 13% of the sample.

Notes on this clone: Its target antigen remains unknown. No much larger clone is present one base from it, and per-base qualities are unavailable.

Recombination connected TRBV6-6 to TRBJ2-2; 8 bases in the middle match TRBD1. The material was CD4+ T cells from PBMCs cultured with SARS-CoV-2 spike peptides, obtained before COVID-19 vaccination. Read against the paper, the sample's cell subset or site label means: SARS-CoV-2 spike overlapping peptide pool stimulation. The TCR was taken from a human donor who received a COVID-19 vaccine. The CDR3 in this case is CASSYKARGRTGELFF. The DNA reads as follows: TGTGCCAGCAGTTACAAGGCCAGGGGGCGCACCGGGGAGCTGTTTTTT.